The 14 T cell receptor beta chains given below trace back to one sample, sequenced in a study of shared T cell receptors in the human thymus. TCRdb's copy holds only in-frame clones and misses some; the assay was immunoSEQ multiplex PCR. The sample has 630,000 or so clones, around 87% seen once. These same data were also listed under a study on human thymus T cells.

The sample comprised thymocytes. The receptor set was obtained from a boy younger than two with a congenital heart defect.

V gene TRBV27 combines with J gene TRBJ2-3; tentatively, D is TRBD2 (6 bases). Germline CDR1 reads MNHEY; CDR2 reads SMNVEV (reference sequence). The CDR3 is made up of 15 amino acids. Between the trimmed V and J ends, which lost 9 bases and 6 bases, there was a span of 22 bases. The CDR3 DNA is TGTGCCAGTAGACCCCTTGCGGGGCTCCGCGATACGCAGTATTTT. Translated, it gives CASRPLAGLRDTQYF.

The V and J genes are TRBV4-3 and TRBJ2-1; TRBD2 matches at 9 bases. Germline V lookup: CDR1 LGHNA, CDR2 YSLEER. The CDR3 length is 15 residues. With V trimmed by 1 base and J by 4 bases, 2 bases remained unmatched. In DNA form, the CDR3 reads TGCGCCAGCAGCCAAGCTCTAGCGGGATACAATGAGCAGTTCTTC. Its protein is CASSQALAGYNEQFF.

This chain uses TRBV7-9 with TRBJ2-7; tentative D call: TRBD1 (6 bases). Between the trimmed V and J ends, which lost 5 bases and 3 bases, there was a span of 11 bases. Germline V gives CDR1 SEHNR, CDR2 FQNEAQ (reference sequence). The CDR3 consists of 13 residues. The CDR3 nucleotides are TGTGCCAGCAGCCCCCCAGGGGACTACGAGCAGTACTTC. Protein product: CASSPPGDYEQYF. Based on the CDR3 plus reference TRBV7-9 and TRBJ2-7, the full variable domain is DTGVSQNPRHKITKRGQNVTFRCDPISEHNRLYWYRQTLGQGPEFLTYFQNEAQLEKSRLLSDRFSAERPKGSFSTLEIQRTEQGDSAMYLCASSPPGDYEQYFGPGTRLTVT.

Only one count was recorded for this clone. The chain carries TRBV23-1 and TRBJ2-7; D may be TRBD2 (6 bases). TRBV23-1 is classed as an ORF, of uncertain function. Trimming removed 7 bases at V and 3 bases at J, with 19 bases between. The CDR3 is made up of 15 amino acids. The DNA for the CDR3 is TGCGCCAGCACTATCTTAGGGGAGGACGGCTACGAGCAGTACTTC. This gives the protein CASTILGEDGYEQYF.

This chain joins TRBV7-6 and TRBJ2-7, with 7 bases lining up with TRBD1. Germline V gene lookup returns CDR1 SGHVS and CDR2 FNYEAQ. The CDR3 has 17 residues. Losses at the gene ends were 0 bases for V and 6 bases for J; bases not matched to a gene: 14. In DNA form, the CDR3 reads TGTGCCAGCAGCTTAGCAAGAACGGGACAGAGTGACTCCGAGCAGTACTTC. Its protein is CASSLARTGQSDSEQYF.

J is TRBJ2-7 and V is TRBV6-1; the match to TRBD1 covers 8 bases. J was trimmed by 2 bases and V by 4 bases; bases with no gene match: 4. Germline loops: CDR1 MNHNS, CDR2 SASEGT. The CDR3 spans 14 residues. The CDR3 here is CASSAKQGAYEQYF. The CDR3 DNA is TGTGCCAGCAGTGCTAAACAGGGGGCCTACGAGCAGTACTTC.

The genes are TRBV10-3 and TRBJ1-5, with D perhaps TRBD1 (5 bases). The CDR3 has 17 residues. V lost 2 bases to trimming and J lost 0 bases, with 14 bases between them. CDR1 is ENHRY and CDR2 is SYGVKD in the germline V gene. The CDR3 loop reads CAISETLDRYSNQPQHF. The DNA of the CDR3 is TGTGCCATCAGTGAGACCCTCGACAGATATAGCAATCAGCCCCAGCATTTT.

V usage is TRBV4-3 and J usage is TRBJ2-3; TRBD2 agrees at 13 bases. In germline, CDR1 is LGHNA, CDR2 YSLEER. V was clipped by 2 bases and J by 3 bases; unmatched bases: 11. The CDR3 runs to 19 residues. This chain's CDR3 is CASSQKTIGLAGATDTQYF. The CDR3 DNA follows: TGCGCCAGCAGCCAAAAAACCATCGGACTAGCGGGGGCGACAGATACGCAGTATTTT.

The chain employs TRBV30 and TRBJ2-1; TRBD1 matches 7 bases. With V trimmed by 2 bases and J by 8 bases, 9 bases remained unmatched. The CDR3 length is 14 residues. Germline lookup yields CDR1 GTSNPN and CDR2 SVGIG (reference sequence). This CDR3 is CAWSNRGNIDEQFF. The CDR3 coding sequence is TGTGCCTGGAGTAACAGGGGAAACATCGATGAGCAGTTCTTC.

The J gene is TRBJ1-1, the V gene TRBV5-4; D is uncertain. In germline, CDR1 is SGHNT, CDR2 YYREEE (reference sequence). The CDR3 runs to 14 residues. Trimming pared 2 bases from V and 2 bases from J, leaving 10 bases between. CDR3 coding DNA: TGTGCCAGCAGCTTTATCGGGGAAAACACTGAAGCTTTCTTT. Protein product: CASSFIGENTEAFF.

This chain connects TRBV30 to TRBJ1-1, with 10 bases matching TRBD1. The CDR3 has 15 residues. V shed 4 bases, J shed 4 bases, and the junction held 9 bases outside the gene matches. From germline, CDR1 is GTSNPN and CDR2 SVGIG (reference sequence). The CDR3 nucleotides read TGTGCCTGGAAAGGGGACAGGGGCTTTTCCACTGAAGCTTTCTTT. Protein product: CAWKGDRGFSTEAFF.

DNA for the CDR3: TGTGCCAGCAGCTTGGGGGGGCCTAGCCCCTACGAGCAGTACTTC. Encoded protein: CASSLGGPSPYEQYF. The V call is TRBV5-6, the J call TRBJ2-7, with a possible D match to TRBD1 (6 bases). CDR1 is SGHDT and CDR2 is YYEEEE in the germline V gene. V shed 0 bases and J shed 2 bases, with 12 bases lying between them. The CDR3 has 15 residues.

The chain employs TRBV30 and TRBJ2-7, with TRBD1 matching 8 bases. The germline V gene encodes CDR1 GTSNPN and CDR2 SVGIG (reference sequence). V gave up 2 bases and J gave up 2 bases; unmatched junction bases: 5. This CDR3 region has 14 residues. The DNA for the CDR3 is TGTGCCTGGAGTTTTCGGGACAGGCCCTACGAGCAGTACTTC. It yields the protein CAWSFRDRPYEQYF. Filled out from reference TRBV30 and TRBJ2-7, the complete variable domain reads SQTIHQWPATLVQPVGSPLSLECTVEGTSNPNLYWYRQAAGRGLQLLFYSVGIGQISSEVPQNLSASRPQDRQFILSSKKLLLSDSGFYLCAWSFRDRPYEQYFGPGTRLTVT.

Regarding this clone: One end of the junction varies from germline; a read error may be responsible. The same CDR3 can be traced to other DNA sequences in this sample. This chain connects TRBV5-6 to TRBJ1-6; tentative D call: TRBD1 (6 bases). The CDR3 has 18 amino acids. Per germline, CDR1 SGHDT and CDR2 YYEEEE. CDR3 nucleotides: TGTGCCAGCAGCCCCGGCCCCCAGGGGCCCTATTATAATTCCCCCCTCCACTTT. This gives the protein CASSPGPQGPYYNSPLHF.